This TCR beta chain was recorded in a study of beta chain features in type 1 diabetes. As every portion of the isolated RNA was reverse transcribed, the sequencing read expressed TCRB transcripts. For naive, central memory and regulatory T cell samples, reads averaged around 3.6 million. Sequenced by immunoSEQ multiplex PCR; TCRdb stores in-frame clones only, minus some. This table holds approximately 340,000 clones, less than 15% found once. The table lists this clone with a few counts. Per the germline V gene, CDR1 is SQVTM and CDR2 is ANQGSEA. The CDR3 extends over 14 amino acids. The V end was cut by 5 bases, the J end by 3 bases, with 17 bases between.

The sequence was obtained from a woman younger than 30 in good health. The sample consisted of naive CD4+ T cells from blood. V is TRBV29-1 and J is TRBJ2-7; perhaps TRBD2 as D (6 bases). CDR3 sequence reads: CSVQGGINGYEQYF. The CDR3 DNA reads TGCAGCGTTCAAGGAGGGATTAATGGCTACGAGCAGTACTTC.